The TCR beta chain described here comes from a study of blood T cell repertoires in COVID-19. Study summary: The United States, Italy and Spain provided the acute and convalescent COVID-19 samples.

The CDR3 runs 16 residues. V was trimmed by 4 bases and J by 2 bases, leaving 15 bases between them. Germline CDR1 is LNHDA and CDR2 is SQIVND (reference sequence). Per the original data handling: Reference gene primer amplification gave estimated nucleated cell counts. Generated by immunoSEQ multiplex PCR, the TCRdb table keeps only in-frame clones and is missing some. D and trimming were read from the DNA, whereas the V and J calls and clone size are those reported in that table. The sample lists fewer than 110,000 clones; about 87% were seen once. The sequenced sample consisted of peripheral blood. The chain joins TRBV19 to TRBJ1-5, with D possibly being TRBD1 (5 bases). The sequence was obtained from a woman younger than 45 with acute or convalescent COVID-19. The CDR3 nucleotides are TGTGCCAGTAGTACCCGCGGGGCTGGAGGCAATCAGCCCCAGCATTTT. Its protein product is CASSTRGAGGNQPQHF. Complete variable domain (other parts from reference TRBV19 and TRBJ1-5): DGGITQSPKYLFRKEGQNVTLSCEQNLNHDAMYWYRQDPGQGLRLIYYSQIVNDFQKGDIAEGYSVSREKKESFPLTVTSAQKNPTAFYLCASSTRGAGGNQPQHFGDGTRLSIL.